These 26 T cell receptor beta chains originate from one sample sequenced in a study of T cell changes during pregnancy in multiple sclerosis. Sequencing was performed with immunoSEQ multiplex PCR; in TCRdb, only in-frame clones are kept and a portion is missing. The sample gives more than 95,000 clones, approximately 93% of which show up once; 0.99% is in the top ten. The specimen was peripheral blood, collected after pregnancy. The source of these receptors is a female donor with multiple sclerosis, enrolled in a pregnancy study.

The chain is built from TRBV6-5 and TRBJ1-2; 8 bases align to TRBD1. Per the germline V gene, CDR1 is MNHEY and CDR2 is SVGAGI. The CDR3 loop spans 14 amino acids. Trimming took 1 base from V and 6 from J; bases not matched to a gene: 4. Here the CDR3 DNA reads TGTGCCAGCAGTTACTACAGGGGGTACGATGGCTACACCTTC. Protein product: CASSYYRGYDGYTF.

The chain uses TRBV9 and TRBJ2-1; 7 nucleotides match TRBD2. Germline V gene lookup returns CDR1 SGDLS and CDR2 YYNGEE. There are 16 residues in the CDR3. The junction had 8 bases not matched to a gene; V was cut back by 0 bases and J by 5 bases. Here the CDR3 reads CASSVGGGSSHNEQFF. The CDR3, as DNA: TGTGCCAGCAGCGTAGGCGGCGGGAGTTCCCACAATGAGCAGTTCTTC.

CDR3 in DNA: TGTGCCAGCAGTTTGGCGGGAGCAGGAAACACCATATATTTT. As protein: CASSLAGAGNTIYF. The chain combines TRBV28 with TRBJ1-3; D is uncertain. Deletions cut 3 bases from V and 4 bases from J, with 10 bases between. This CDR3 has 14 residues. The germline gives CDR1 MDHEN, CDR2 SYDVKM. The complete variable domain, with remaining parts taken from reference TRBV28 and TRBJ1-3, reads DVKVTQSSRYLVKRTGEKVFLECVQDMDHENMFWYRQDPGLGLRLIYFSYDVKMKEKGDIPEGYSVSREKKERFSLILESASTNQTSMYLCASSLAGAGNTIYFGEGSWLTVV.

The chain combines TRBV11-2 with TRBJ2-1; 7 bases fit TRBD1. The CDR3 consists of 15 residues. CDR1 SGHAT and CDR2 FQNNGV come from the germline V gene. J gave up 5 bases and V 4 bases, and 8 bases lay outside the gene matches. The CDR3 reads CASSSRQGWNNEQFF. For the CDR3, the DNA is TGTGCCAGCAGCTCTAGACAGGGTTGGAACAATGAGCAGTTCTTC.

The chain links TRBV5-1 to TRBJ1-1; 7 bases match TRBD1. The CDR3 contains 15 residues. CDR1 is SGHRS and CDR2 is YFSETQ in the germline V gene. V was pared by 4 bases and J by 4 bases, with 10 bases of the junction left unmatched. The CDR3 nucleotides are TGCGCCAGCAGCACTAGACAGGGAAGGGGCACTGAAGCTTTCTTT. It specifies CASSTRQGRGTEAFF. The full variable domain, rest sourced from reference TRBV5-1 and TRBJ1-1, is KAGVTQTPRYLIKTRGQQVTLSCSPISGHRSVSWYQQTPGQGLQFLFEYFSETQRNKGNFPGRFSGRQFSNSRSEMNVSTLELGDSALYLCASSTRQGRGTEAFFGQGTRLTVV.

The CDR3 spells CASSTLTGYTEAFF. Written as DNA, the CDR3 is TGTGCCAGCAGTACCCTTACAGGGTACACTGAAGCTTTCTTT. The rearrangement joins TRBV27 to TRBJ1-1; possible D gene TRBD1, 6 bases. This CDR3 region has 14 residues. Trimming took 5 bases from V and 3 from J, leaving 13 bases between them. Germline loops: CDR1 MNHEY, CDR2 SMNVEV (reference sequence).

The chain links TRBV6-6 to TRBJ2-1; the D gene is possibly TRBD2 (6 bases). The germline V gene encodes CDR1 MNHNY and CDR2 SVGAGI (reference sequence). V was shortened by 6 bases and J by 6 bases, with 15 bases between the two germline ends. This CDR3 contains 14 residues. DNA for the CDR3: TGTGCCAGCAGCCTATCCGCGGGGATCAATGAGCAGTTCTTC. Encoded protein: CASSLSAGINEQFF.

This chain uses TRBV30 with TRBJ2-7; 12 nucleotides match TRBD2. Germline values: CDR1 GTSNPN, CDR2 SVGIG (reference sequence). The CDR3 spans 15 residues. With V trimmed by 2 bases and J by 7 bases, 9 bases remained unmatched. CDR3 DNA sequence: TGTGCCTGGAGTACCTCTAGCGGGAGGGGCGGGGAGCAGTACTTC. Protein: CAWSTSSGRGGEQYF.

The chain recombines TRBV19 with TRBJ2-3; 7 bases map to TRBD2. This CDR3 spans 15 amino acids. CDR1 and CDR2 (germline): LNHDA, SQIVND (reference sequence). Losses at the gene ends were 1 base for V and 1 base for J; bases not matched to a gene: 2. This CDR3 reads CASSIALAGTDTQYF. CDR3 sequence (DNA): TGTGCCAGTAGTATAGCCCTAGCGGGCACAGATACGCAGTATTTT.

This clone was recorded once. The gene calls are TRBV10-1 and TRBJ2-6, with a possible D match to TRBD1 (6 bases). V lost 4 bases and J 2 bases, leaving 12 bases between the germline ends. CDR1 and CDR2 (germline): WNHNN, SYGVQD (reference sequence). The CDR3 spans 16 residues. In DNA form, the CDR3 reads TGCGCCAGCAGTGTCGGCAGGGGTCCTGGGGCCAACGTCCTGACTTTC. This gives the protein CASSVGRGPGANVLTF.

CDR3 sequence: CASSVAGESYNEQFF. The DNA of the CDR3 is TGTGCCAGCAGCGTAGCGGGAGAGTCTTACAATGAGCAGTTCTTC. The chain employs TRBV9 and TRBJ2-1, with D perhaps TRBD2 (6 bases). Germline loops: CDR1 SGDLS, CDR2 YYNGEE. The ends were cut back, 0 bases at V and 4 bases at J, with 11 bases in the middle. The CDR3 sequence is 15 residues long.

This clone was seen only once. This sequence joins TRBV6-6 and TRBJ1-1; D may be TRBD1 (5 bases). The CDR3 sequence is 12 residues long. V was trimmed by 0 bases and J by 9 bases, leaving 8 bases between them. Germline-derived CDR1 and CDR2 are MNHNY and SVGAGI (reference sequence). CDR3 in amino acids: CASSYSTEQAFF. The CDR3 coding sequence is TGTGCCAGCAGTTACTCGACAGAACAAGCTTTCTTT.

The chain carries TRBV9 and TRBJ2-3; TRBD1 matches at 7 bases. The CDR3 covers 15 residues. V lost 0 bases and J lost 5; bases outside the gene matches: 6. The germline V gene has CDR1 SGDLS and CDR2 YYNGEE. In DNA, the CDR3 is TGTGCCAGCAGCGTAGGAGGGACAGCGATAGATACGCAGTATTTT. This sequence encodes CASSVGGTAIDTQYF.

The chain has TRBV19 and TRBJ1-6; 7 positions agree with TRBD1. CDR3 size: 16 residues. V lost 3 bases, J lost 8 bases, and 10 bases stayed unmatched. Germline assignment: CDR1 LNHDA and CDR2 SQIVND (reference sequence). The CDR3 nucleotides read TGTGCCAGTAGTATTTACCACGGGACAGAGGATTCACCCCTCCACTTT. This sequence encodes CASSIYHGTEDSPLHF.

J is TRBJ2-1 and V is TRBV11-2, with 10 bases aligning to TRBD2. The CDR3 extends over 14 amino acids. The V and J ends lost 8 bases and 0 bases, in that order; junction bases with no gene match: 1. The germline V gene has CDR1 SGHAT and CDR2 FQNNGV. CDR3 residues: CASLAGGSYNEQFF. DNA of the CDR3: TGTGCCAGCTTAGCGGGAGGCTCCTACAATGAGCAGTTCTTC.

This sequence joins TRBV7-3 and TRBJ1-1, with D hard to call. Trimming removed 1 base from V and 1 base from J, with 4 bases in between. Germline CDR1 is SGHTA and CDR2 is FQGTGA. The CDR3 has 13 residues. DNA of the CDR3: TGTGCCAGCAGCTTAAGCGGGAACACTGAAGCTTTCTTT. Encoded protein: CASSLSGNTEAFF.

The chain combines TRBV7-9 with TRBJ2-6; 8 nucleotides agree with TRBD1. This CDR3 has 17 residues. Germline CDR1 reads SEHNR; CDR2 reads FQNEAQ (reference sequence). V lost 2 bases, J lost 0 bases, and 3 bases stayed unmatched. CDR3 DNA: TGTGCCAGCAGCTTATGGACAGGGAGCTCTGGGGCCAACGTCCTGACTTTC. Protein product: CASSLWTGSSGANVLTF.

The chain has TRBV11-2 and TRBJ1-1; the match to TRBD1 covers 8 bases. After removal of 5 bases from V and 0 bases from J, the junction contained 11 bases not matched to a gene. The CDR3 has 17 amino acids. Germline CDR1 SGHAT, CDR2 FQNNGV. CDR3 residues: CASSTTTGAILNTEAFF. The CDR3 DNA reads TGTGCCAGCAGCACAACGACAGGGGCAATATTGAACACTGAAGCTTTCTTT.

The gene calls are TRBV5-8 and TRBJ2-7, with 9 positions matching TRBD1. CDR1 is SGHTS and CDR2 is YDEGEE in the germline V gene. J was trimmed by 2 bases and V by 4 bases; bases with no gene match: 1. The CDR3 loop spans 13 amino acids. The CDR3 spells CASSGTGTYEQYF. The DNA of the CDR3 is TGTGCCAGCAGCGGGACAGGGACCTACGAGCAGTACTTC.

V and J are TRBV7-7 and TRBJ2-2; 9 positions agree with TRBD1. The V gene's germline CDR1 is SSHAT and CDR2 FNYEAQ (reference sequence). The CDR3 consists of 15 residues. J was trimmed by 7 bases and V by 5 bases; bases with no gene match: 8. CDR3 residues: CASSARGQGIGELFF. DNA for the CDR3: TGTGCCAGCAGCGCCCGGGGACAGGGAATCGGGGAGCTGTTTTTT.

This clone was seen once. V and J are TRBV10-3 and TRBJ2-7, with 9 bases matching TRBD2. From germline, CDR1 is ENHRY and CDR2 SYGVKD. The CDR3 runs 17 residues. The ends lost 7 bases at V and 4 bases at J; junction bases unmatched: 17. The CDR3 loop reads CAIKVLAGRGTFYEQYF. The CDR3 DNA sequence: TGTGCCATCAAGGTCCTAGCGGGAAGGGGGACGTTTTACGAGCAGTACTTC.

This rearrangement joins TRBV6-1 to TRBJ2-1; no clear D gene. The germline gives CDR1 MNHNS, CDR2 SASEGT. There are 16 residues in the CDR3. Trimming took 2 bases from V and 9 from J, leaving 20 bases between them. The CDR3 protein is CASSEPPRNLIREQFF. As DNA, the CDR3 is TGTGCCAGCAGTGAACCCCCTAGGAACCTGATACGTGAGCAGTTCTTC.

This clone was observed once. The V call is TRBV7-8, the J call TRBJ2-5; D gene uncertain. There are 14 residues in the CDR3. V lost 2 bases and J 5 bases, leaving 12 bases between the germline ends. The germline CDR1 and CDR2 sequences are SGHVS and FQNEAQ. The DNA of the CDR3 is TGTGCCAGCAGCTTAAGCCACTCTGCGGAGACCCAGTACTTC. Residues: CASSLSHSAETQYF.

This rearrangement joins TRBV4-1 to TRBJ1-3; D gene uncertain. V dropped 1 base and J dropped 0 bases, with 7 bases sitting between them. The CDR3 loop spans 15 amino acids. Germline V lookup: CDR1 MGHRA, CDR2 YSYEKL. This CDR3 reads CASSQVFSSGNTIYF. The CDR3 nucleotides are TGCGCCAGCAGCCAAGTCTTCAGCTCTGGAAACACCATATATTTT.

The J gene is TRBJ1-2, the V gene TRBV11-2, with D possibly being TRBD1 (5 bases). The CDR3 loop spans 16 amino acids. Germline V gene data show CDR1 as SGHAT and CDR2 as FQNNGV. The ends were cut back, 0 bases at V and 2 bases at J, with 13 bases in the middle. The CDR3 protein is CASSLDPGGVNYGYTF. CDR3 coding DNA: TGTGCCAGCAGCTTAGACCCCGGGGGGGTAAACTATGGCTACACCTTC.

The rearrangement joins TRBV10-3 to TRBJ2-7; 7 bases line up with TRBD2. Germline assignment: CDR1 ENHRY and CDR2 SYGVKD. J gave up 6 bases and V 2 bases, and 16 bases lay outside the gene matches. This CDR3 is built from 17 residues. The CDR3 loop reads CAISEGVERETAGEQYF. Here the CDR3 DNA reads TGTGCCATCAGTGAGGGCGTAGAGCGGGAAACAGCGGGCGAGCAGTACTTC.